The T cell receptor beta chain under discussion was sequenced for a study of T-cell reconstitution after alpha-beta-depleted transplantation in children. This clonotype was picked up many times. V lost 2 bases to trimming and J lost 12 bases; unmatched junction nucleotides: 6. CDR3 length: 14 residues. Germline V CDR1 and CDR2: LGHDT, YNNKEL (reference sequence). Construction of the TCRbeta library involved unique molecular identifiers. TCRdb fed the PCR reads into MiXCR, producing one record per CDR3 protein. The sample shows hundreds of thousands of distinct CDR3 sequences, around a tenth of them seen only once.

The chain links TRBV3-1 to TRBJ2-1; 11 nucleotides line up with TRBD2. This TCR derives from a male patient between 2 and 9 years old who had a stem cell transplant for chronic granulomatous disease, so the T cells may come from the graft donor. Sample: peripheral blood, taken 180 days after TCRalphabeta/CD19-depleted stem cell transplant. In nucleotides, the CDR3 is TGTGCCAGCAGCCAATCCACTAGCGGGAGTCCGCAGTTCTTC. It specifies CASSQSTSGSPQFF.